Presented here are 26 T cell receptor beta chains from one specimen sequenced in a study of T cells after yellow fever vaccination. One entry per CDR3 protein results from TCRdb running MiXCR on the 5' RACE reads. The sample lists 150,000 to 200,000 distinct CDR3 sequences, approximately 9.9% occurring once. The sequencing used CD8+ T cells sorted from PBMCs, collected 15 days after the yellow fever booster vaccination. All receptors derive from a man younger than 30 who received the YFV17D yellow fever vaccine.

This clonotype was seen repeatedly, ten times or more. The chain employs TRBV7-8 and TRBJ2-3; no reliable D call. The germline V and J ends were trimmed by 5 bases and 0 bases, with 9 bases remaining between them. The CDR3 spans 14 residues. The germline V gene encodes CDR1 SGHVS and CDR2 FQNEAQ. In nucleotides, the CDR3 is TGTGCCAGCAGCCCCATTTTTAGCACAGATACGCAGTATTTT. It is translated as CASSPIFSTDTQYF.

The chain combines TRBV7-9 with TRBJ1-1; D possibly corresponds to TRBD1 (6 bases). The germline V gene has CDR1 SEHNR and CDR2 FQNEAQ (reference sequence). Trimming stripped 2 bases from V and 0 bases from J, with 10 bases between. This CDR3 region has 15 residues. The CDR3 reads CASSLFDRLNTEAFF. For the CDR3, the DNA is TGTGCCAGCAGCTTATTTGACAGGTTGAACACTGAAGCTTTCTTT.

The chain uses TRBV30 and TRBJ2-7; either TRBD1 or TRBD2 may fit D (7 bases each). This CDR3 region has 14 residues. V lost 2 bases to trimming and J lost 6 bases, with 17 bases between them. Per germline, CDR1 GTSNPN and CDR2 SVGIG (reference sequence). CDR3 amino acids: CAWSQDRDYGEQYF. In DNA form, the CDR3 reads TGTGCCTGGAGTCAAGACAGGGACTATGGCGAGCAGTACTTC.

Only a few counts were recorded for this clonotype. The rearrangement links TRBV15 to TRBJ1-1; D gene uncertain. The CDR3 runs to 17 residues. The V end was cut by 0 bases, the J end by 2 bases, with 16 bases between. CDR1 is LNHNV and CDR2 is YYDKDF in the germline V gene (reference sequence). CDR3 loop: CATSRDQGGRRNTEAFF. The DNA for the CDR3 is TGTGCCACCAGCAGAGATCAAGGCGGCCGCCGAAACACTGAAGCTTTCTTT.

V is TRBV20-1 and J is TRBJ2-5; TRBD2 aligns across 9 bases. The V and J ends lost 3 bases and 5 bases, in that order; junction bases with no gene match: 19. CDR3 length: 18 amino acids. Germline V lookup: CDR1 DFQATT, CDR2 SNEGSKA (reference sequence). Here the CDR3 DNA reads TGCAGTGCTAGGACCCGATACGATAGCGGGGGAGTCGAGGAGACCCAGTACTTC. It yields the protein CSARTRYDSGGVEETQYF.

This chain connects TRBV29-1 to TRBJ1-2, with D possibly matching TRBD1 (5 bases). The V end was cut by 4 bases, the J end by 6 bases, with 18 bases between. This CDR3 region has 14 residues. Germline loops: CDR1 SQVTM, CDR2 ANQGSEA. For the CDR3, the DNA is TGCAGCGTTGGGGGGGGTGGTCTATATGATGGCTACACCTTC. It codes for CSVGGGGLYDGYTF. Full variable domain (rest looked up from reference TRBV29-1 and TRBJ1-2): SAVISQKPSRDICQRGTSLTIQCQVDSQVTMMFWYRQQPGQSLTLIATANQGSEATYESGFVIDKFPISRPNLTFSTLTVSNMSPEDSSIYLCSVGGGGLYDGYTFGSGTRLTVV.

The rearrangement uses TRBV6-5 and TRBJ2-5; 7 bases match TRBD1. The CDR3 loop spans 13 amino acids. The junction had 7 bases not matched to a gene; V was cut back by 7 bases and J by 5 bases. Germline V gene sequence: CDR1 MNHEY, CDR2 SVGAGI. CDR3: CASKIRGPETQYF. In nucleotides, the CDR3 is TGTGCCAGCAAGATAAGGGGGCCGGAGACCCAGTACTTC.

DNA for the CDR3: TGTGCCAGCACTAACAGCGGCGGCGAAGCTTTCTTT. This gives the protein CASTNSGGEAFF. V gene TRBV5-6 combines with J gene TRBJ1-1; unclear D gene. Germline lookup yields CDR1 SGHDT and CDR2 YYEEEE. V lost 6 bases, J lost 8 bases, and 14 bases lay in between. CDR3 length: 12 residues.

The CDR3: CASSRTYTGELFF. For the CDR3, the DNA is TGTGCCAGCAGCAGGACCTACACCGGGGAGCTGTTTTTT. The chain joins TRBV11-3 to TRBJ2-2; D not certain. This CDR3 contains 13 residues. V lost 5 bases and J lost 3, with 7 bases in between. CDR1 SGHNT and CDR2 YENEEA come from the germline V gene.

This clonotype was observed a handful of times. The chain is built from TRBV6-5 and TRBJ2-3, with 15 bases that match TRBD2. J gave up 6 bases and V 4 bases, and 5 bases lay outside the gene matches. CDR3 size: 16 residues. Germline assignment: CDR1 MNHEY and CDR2 SVGAGI. CDR3 sequence reads: CASSSSGTSGGDTQYF. The CDR3 coding sequence is TGTGCCAGCAGTTCCTCGGGGACTAGCGGGGGGGATACGCAGTATTTT.

This clonotype was seen a few times. The genes are TRBV7-9 and TRBJ2-3, with D perhaps TRBD2 (6 bases). This CDR3 is built from 15 residues. Looked up from germline, CDR1 is SEHNR and CDR2 is FQNEAQ (reference sequence). With 0 bases removed from V and 1 base from J, the gap between germline ends came to 8 bases. CDR3 sequence (DNA): TGTGCCAGCAGCTTAGCGGTAGCGGGCACAGATACGCAGTATTTT. Amino acid sequence: CASSLAVAGTDTQYF.

This clonotype was counted a few times. This chain links TRBV4-3 with TRBJ2-7; D unresolved. Germline-derived CDR1 and CDR2 are LGHNA and YSLEER. V was clipped by 0 bases and J by 4 bases, with 7 bases between them. CDR3 size: 13 residues. The CDR3 spells CASSQDSGYEQYF. In DNA form, the CDR3 reads TGCGCCAGCAGCCAAGATTCAGGATACGAGCAGTACTTC.

The rearrangement uses TRBV9 and TRBJ1-5; D perhaps matches TRBD1 (6 bases). Trimming took 0 bases from V and 6 from J, leaving 13 bases between them. Germline V gene sequence: CDR1 SGDLS, CDR2 YYNGEE. CDR3 length: 15 residues. The CDR3 protein is CASSVVGGPGQPQHF. The CDR3 DNA reads as TGTGCCAGCAGCGTAGTCGGGGGGCCGGGTCAGCCCCAGCATTTT.

This clonotype was recorded a few times. The V and J genes are TRBV12-5 and TRBJ2-7; D is tentatively TRBD1 or TRBD2 (5 bases each). CDR1 LGHNT and CDR2 FRNRAP come from the germline V gene. The V end lost 0 bases, the J end lost 5 bases, and 8 bases lay between the germline ends. This CDR3 comprises 13 residues. CDR3: CASGLVGGHEQYF. DNA of the CDR3: TGTGCTAGTGGTTTGGTTGGGGGACACGAGCAGTACTTC. Together with reference TRBV12-5 and TRBJ2-7, the CDR3 gives the full variable domain: DARVTQTPRHKVTEMGQEVTMRCQPILGHNTVFWYRQTMMQGLELLAYFRNRAPLDDSGMPKDRFSAEMPDATLATLKIQPSEPRDSAVYFCASGLVGGHEQYFGPGTRLTVT.

This chain uses TRBV4-1 with TRBJ1-1, with D possibly TRBD1 on 6 matching bases. V was shortened by 4 bases and J by 4 bases, with 16 bases between the two germline ends. Germline CDR1 reads MGHRA; CDR2 reads YSYEKL. The CDR3 totals 15 residues. In DNA form, the CDR3 reads TGCGCCAGCAGCCCTAGGGGGGGCAGGGGCACTGAAGCTTTCTTT. As protein: CASSPRGGRGTEAFF.

The chain links TRBV5-1 to TRBJ2-2, with TRBD1 matching 7 bases. J lost 4 bases, V lost 0 bases, and 9 bases had no gene match. CDR1 and CDR2 from the germline V gene are SGHRS and YFSETQ. CDR3 length: 17 residues. Written as DNA, the CDR3 is TGCGCCAGCAGCTTGGCCGTTGTAGGGGGCACCACCGGGGAGCTGTTTTTT. Residues: CASSLAVVGGTTGELFF.

This clonotype has only a few counts. CDR3 nucleotide sequence: TGCAGTGCTAGTATTTACACTGAAGCTTTCTTT. It encodes CSASIYTEAFF. The J gene is TRBJ1-1, the V gene TRBV20-1, with D unclear. This CDR3 contains 11 residues. The germline CDR1 and CDR2 sequences are DFQATT and SNEGSKA (reference sequence). Trimming stripped 3 bases from V and 3 bases from J, with 5 bases between.

The J gene is TRBJ2-6, the V gene TRBV4-2; D is ambiguous. The CDR3 sequence is 15 residues long. Trimming stripped 4 bases from V and 2 bases from J, with 9 bases between. Germline CDR1 LGHNA, CDR2 YNFKEQ. The CDR3 reads CASSPETTGANVLTF. The CDR3 DNA sequence: TGTGCCAGCAGCCCGGAGACAACTGGGGCCAACGTCCTGACTTTC.

In the case of this clonotype: Sequence at one end of the junction differs from germline and may be a read error. CDR3 protein: CCALEGLGEAFF. In DNA form, the CDR3 reads TGCTGTGCTTTGGAAGGGTTGGGTGAAGCTTTCTTT. The chain links TRBV20-1 to TRBJ1-1; the D is unclear. This CDR3 has 12 residues. Germline V gene lookup returns CDR1 DFQATT and CDR2 SNEGSKA (reference sequence).

This clonotype appeared a few times. This chain uses TRBV6-2 or TRBV6-3 with TRBJ2-2; D is perhaps TRBD1 (5 bases). Germline V lookup: CDR1 MNHEY, CDR2 SVGEGT. Trimming cost V 1 base and J 5 bases, with 14 bases left between them. This CDR3 is 16 amino acids long. The CDR3 sequence is CASSYLSGQWTGELFF. The CDR3 coding sequence is TGTGCCAGCAGTTACTTGTCAGGGCAGTGGACCGGGGAGCTGTTTTTT.

This clonotype was found many times. This chain connects TRBV13 to TRBJ2-5; a possible D gene is TRBD1 (6 bases). There are 14 residues in the CDR3. The germline CDR1 and CDR2 sequences are PRHDT and FYEKMQ (reference sequence). The V end lost 5 bases, the J end lost 5 bases, and 15 bases lay between the germline ends. The CDR3 DNA reads TGTGCCAGCAGCCCAAACAGGGCCCTGGAGACCCAGTACTTC. The encoded protein is CASSPNRALETQYF.

The rearrangement joins TRBV4-3 to TRBJ2-3, with a possible D match to TRBD2 (5 bases). There are 15 residues in the CDR3. V gave up 5 bases and J gave up 4 bases, with 16 bases separating them. Germline lookup yields CDR1 LGHNA and CDR2 YSLEER. The CDR3 sequence: CASSVAEGYPDTQYF. CDR3 sequence (DNA): TGCGCCAGCAGCGTCGCAGAGGGCTACCCAGATACGCAGTATTTT.

The chain joins TRBV4-1 to TRBJ2-5; TRBD2 matches 9 bases. This CDR3 has 16 residues. Germline V lookup: CDR1 MGHRA, CDR2 YSYEKL. Germline trimming cut 1 base from V and 10 bases from J; bases unmatched to any gene: 13. The CDR3 DNA reads TGCGCCAGCAGCCAAGCCGCTAGCGGGGAGCGGGGTATCCAGTACTTC. This translates into CASSQAASGERGIQYF.

This chain uses TRBV29-1 with TRBJ2-1; 9 nucleotides match TRBD1. This CDR3 spans 14 amino acids. CDR1 is SQVTM, CDR2 ANQGSEA, per germline. With V trimmed by 2 bases and J by 6 bases, 5 bases remained unmatched. The CDR3 here is CSVEPAGQGNEQFF. For the CDR3, the DNA is TGCAGCGTTGAACCCGCGGGACAGGGCAATGAGCAGTTCTTC.

The J gene is TRBJ1-1, the V gene TRBV7-8; D perhaps matches TRBD1 (5 bases). Per the germline V gene, CDR1 is SGHVS and CDR2 is FQNEAQ. The CDR3 is 16 amino acids. Trimming shortened V by 2 bases and J by 7 bases, and 20 bases separated the two germline ends. CDR3 amino acids: CASSLKVPGGAVEAFF. The CDR3 DNA sequence: TGTGCCAGCAGCTTAAAAGTCCCAGGAGGGGCGGTTGAAGCTTTCTTT.

This clonotype was seen only a few times. This chain links TRBV7-2 with TRBJ2-7; D not resolved. Trimming shortened V by 6 bases and J by 3 bases, and 15 bases separated the two germline ends. Germline V CDR1 and CDR2: SGHTA, FQGNSA. This CDR3 comprises 14 residues. CDR3: CASSREPGFYEQYV. The CDR3 DNA follows: TGTGCCAGCAGTCGCGAGCCCGGTTTCTACGAGCAGTACGTC.